One and the same sample provided the 14 T cell receptor beta chains below, sequenced in a study of molecular identifiers for immune sequencing clone quantification. TCRdb itself ran the PCR reads through MiXCR, one entry per CDR3 protein. The repertoire holds 85,000 to 100,000 distinct CDR3 sequences, with 20% to 25% as singletons. The specimen sequenced was naive CD8+ T cells from blood, with Jurkat cell RNA spiked in. The subset here: FACS-sorted CD8+CD4-CCR7+CD45RA+ naive T cells. Every receptor here comes from a human donor in good health. Some libraries in this study had Jurkat cell RNA spiked in.

Comments on this clonotype: This clone may be a read error of a much larger clone one base away. The V call is TRBV4-3, the J call TRBJ1-1, with D unclear. The germline V gene encodes CDR1 LGHNA and CDR2 YSLEER. The CDR3 covers 13 residues. The CDR3 sequence is CACSHGDGPEAFF. The CDR3 coding sequence is TGCGCCTGCAGCCACGGAGATGGACCTGAAGCTTTCTTT.

The V call is TRBV27, the J call TRBJ2-7; D might be TRBD1 or TRBD2, each matching 5 bases. With 3 bases removed from V and 5 bases from J, the gap between germline ends came to 17 bases. The CDR3 spans 15 residues. From germline, CDR1 is MNHEY and CDR2 SMNVEV (reference sequence). This CDR3 is CASSLGPILRDEQYF. In DNA, the CDR3 is TGTGCCAGCAGTTTGGGACCCATACTCCGGGACGAGCAGTACTTC.

This clonotype was detected only a few times. The conserved phenylalanine or tryptophan is not found at the CDR3 terminus, so this likely reflects a read error. This rearrangement joins TRBV20-1 to TRBJ2-3; D uncertain. V was trimmed by 1 base and J by 3 bases, leaving 20 bases between them. This CDR3 spans 17 amino acids. The V gene's germline CDR1 is DFQATT and CDR2 SNEGSKA (reference sequence). CDR3 nucleotide sequence: TGCAGTGCTAGAGTCCTGGACGCAACAAAAATTACAGATACGCAGTATTCT. Translating it yields CSARVLDATKITDTQYS.

With respect to this clonotype: A read error may explain this, as a much larger clone is one base away. The genes are TRBV7-2 and TRBJ2-1; no reliable D call. Germline V gives CDR1 SGHTA, CDR2 FQGNSA. The CDR3 contains 14 residues. CDR3 nucleotides: TGTGCCAGCAGCTTGTGGAGCTCCTACAGTGAGCAGTTCTTC. This gives the protein CASSLWSSYSEQFF.

This clonotype was seen at least ten times. V is TRBV6-6 and J is TRBJ2-7; possible D gene TRBD1, 6 bases. V lost 4 bases to trimming and J lost 3 bases, with 13 bases between them. Germline CDR1 and CDR2: MNHNY and SVGAGI (reference sequence). The CDR3 loop spans 14 amino acids. The CDR3 sequence: CASSLRQADYEQYF. DNA of the CDR3: TGTGCCAGCAGTTTGAGACAGGCAGACTACGAGCAGTACTTC.

Only a few counts were recorded for this clonotype. The chain links TRBV6-2 or TRBV6-3 to TRBJ2-7, with D perhaps TRBD1 (6 bases). V dropped 0 bases and J dropped 6 bases, with 12 bases sitting between them. This CDR3 comprises 14 residues. The germline CDR1 and CDR2 sequences are MNHEY and SVGEGT. The CDR3 loop reads CASSYSPTGSEQYF. Written as DNA, the CDR3 is TGTGCCAGCAGTTACTCGCCCACAGGGTCCGAGCAGTACTTC.

Concerning this clonotype: It may be a read error: a sequence one base away is much more abundant. The chain couples TRBV12-3 or TRBV12-4 to TRBJ2-5; 7 nucleotides align to TRBD2. The CDR3 has 15 amino acids. The CDR3 DNA reads as TGTGCCAGCAGTGTCCAGGGAGGGGCCCAAGGGACCCAGTACTTC. Its protein product is CASSVQGGAQGTQYF.

This clonotype showed up many times. The chain couples TRBV14 to TRBJ2-3, with D possibly called TRBD1 or TRBD2 (5 bases each). Trimming shortened V by 2 bases and J by 1 base, and 10 bases separated the two germline ends. This CDR3 is 15 amino acids long. The germline V gene has CDR1 SGHDN and CDR2 FVKESK. The CDR3 spells CASSQWGMGTDTQYF. The CDR3 region has the DNA TGTGCCAGCAGCCAATGGGGGATGGGCACAGATACGCAGTATTTT.

This clonotype was recorded at least ten times. The chain uses TRBV6-2 or TRBV6-3 and TRBJ2-7, with D perhaps TRBD1 (5 bases). The germline V gene has CDR1 MNHEY and CDR2 SVGEGT. The CDR3 has 13 amino acids. Trimming shortened V by 3 bases and J by 4 bases, and 10 bases separated the two germline ends. This chain's CDR3 is CASSYTAGYEQYF. The CDR3 coding sequence is TGTGCCAGCAGTTATACAGCAGGGTACGAGCAGTACTTC.

This clonotype was detected many times. The rearrangement links TRBV12-3 or TRBV12-4 to TRBJ2-7, with 8 bases matching TRBD1. The CDR3 totals 12 residues. The V and J ends lost 4 bases and 5 bases, in that order; junction bases with no gene match: 1. CDR3 bases: TGTGCCAGCAGTTGGACAGGGCACGAGCAGTACTTC. Translation: CASSWTGHEQYF.

About this clonotype: A much more abundant neighbour one base away suggests this may be a read error. The chain links TRBV10-3 to TRBJ1-6; perhaps TRBD1 as D (6 bases). CDR1 is ENHRY and CDR2 is SYGVKD in the germline V gene. There are 14 residues in the CDR3. The CDR3 DNA sequence: TGTGCCACCAGTGAGGGGGTTGGGAATTCACCCCTCCACTTT. It yields the protein CATSEGVGNSPLHF.

Remarks on this clonotype: This may stem from a read error, because a much larger clone lies one nucleotide away. The chain employs TRBV19 and TRBJ1-5; a weak D match, TRBD1 (5 bases). CDR1 is LNHDA, CDR2 SQIVND, per germline (reference sequence). Trimming shortened V by 11 bases and J by 9 bases, and 23 bases separated the two germline ends. The CDR3 extends over 14 amino acids. CDR3 nucleotide sequence: TGTGCCGGCAACCTGATGGGGACCAGCGGGCCCCAGCATTTT. Amino acids: CAGNLMGTSGPQHF.

Ten or more counts support this clonotype. This sequence joins TRBV15 and TRBJ1-1; no reliable D call. The V gene lost 0 bases and the J gene lost 6 bases, with 8 bases spanning the gap. The CDR3 extends over 13 amino acids. CDR1 is LNHNV, CDR2 YYDKDF, per germline (reference sequence). CDR3 coding DNA: TGTGCCACCAGCAGAGATATGGGCGCTGAAGCTTTCTTT. Protein product: CATSRDMGAEAFF.

Note on this clonotype: This may be a read error: a much more frequent sequence differs by one nucleotide. This chain joins TRBV27 and TRBJ2-7, with a weak D call TRBD2 (7 bases). The CDR3 loop spans 14 amino acids. Per the germline V gene, CDR1 is MNHEY and CDR2 is SMNVEV (reference sequence). Here the CDR3 reads CASSQGRVSYEQHF. CDR3 bases: TGTGCCAGCAGCCAGGGGAGGGTCTCCTACGAGCAGCACTTC.